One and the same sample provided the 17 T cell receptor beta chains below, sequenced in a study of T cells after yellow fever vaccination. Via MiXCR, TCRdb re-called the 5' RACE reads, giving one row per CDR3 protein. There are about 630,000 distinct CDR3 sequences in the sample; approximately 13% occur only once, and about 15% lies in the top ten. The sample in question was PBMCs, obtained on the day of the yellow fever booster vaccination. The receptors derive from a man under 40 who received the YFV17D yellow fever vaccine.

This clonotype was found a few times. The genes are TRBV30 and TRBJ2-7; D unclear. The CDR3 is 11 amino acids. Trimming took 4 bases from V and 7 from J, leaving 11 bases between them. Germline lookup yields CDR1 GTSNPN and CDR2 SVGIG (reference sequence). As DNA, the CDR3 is TGTGCCTGGATGGACCATGAGGAGCAGTACTTC. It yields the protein CAWMDHEEQYF.

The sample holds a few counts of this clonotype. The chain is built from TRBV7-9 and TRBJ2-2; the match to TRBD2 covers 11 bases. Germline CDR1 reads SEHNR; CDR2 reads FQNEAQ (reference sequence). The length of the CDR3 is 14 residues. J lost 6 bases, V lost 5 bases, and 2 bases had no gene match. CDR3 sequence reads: CASSQGLAAGELFF. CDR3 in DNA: TGTGCCAGCAGCCAGGGACTAGCGGCCGGGGAGCTGTTTTTT.

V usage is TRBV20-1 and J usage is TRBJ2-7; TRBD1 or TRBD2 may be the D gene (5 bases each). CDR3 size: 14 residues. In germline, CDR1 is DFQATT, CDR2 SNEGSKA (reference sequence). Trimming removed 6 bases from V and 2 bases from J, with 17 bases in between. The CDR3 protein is CSASWGRRTYEQYF. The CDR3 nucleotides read TGCAGTGCCAGCTGGGGACGTCGAACCTACGAGCAGTACTTC.

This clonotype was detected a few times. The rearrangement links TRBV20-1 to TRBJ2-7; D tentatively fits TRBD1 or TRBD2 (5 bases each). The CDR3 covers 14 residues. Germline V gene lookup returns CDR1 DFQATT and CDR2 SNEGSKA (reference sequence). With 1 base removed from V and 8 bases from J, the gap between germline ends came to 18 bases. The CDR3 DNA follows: TGCAGTGCTAGAGTGGGGACGGCCCCCTCCAAGCAGTACTTC. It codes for CSARVGTAPSKQYF.

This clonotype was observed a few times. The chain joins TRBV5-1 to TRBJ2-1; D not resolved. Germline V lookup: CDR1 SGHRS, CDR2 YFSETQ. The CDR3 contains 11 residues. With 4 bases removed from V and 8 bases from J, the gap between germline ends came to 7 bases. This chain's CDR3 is CASSAVDEQFF. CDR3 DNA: TGCGCCAGCAGCGCGGTGGATGAGCAGTTCTTC.

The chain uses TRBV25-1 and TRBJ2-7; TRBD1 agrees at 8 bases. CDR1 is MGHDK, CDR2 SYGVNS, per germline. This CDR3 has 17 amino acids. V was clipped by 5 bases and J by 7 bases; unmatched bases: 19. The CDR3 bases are TGTGCCAGCAGTAAATTATCTAGGACAGGGACCCCCTGGGAGCAGTACTTC. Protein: CASSKLSRTGTPWEQYF.

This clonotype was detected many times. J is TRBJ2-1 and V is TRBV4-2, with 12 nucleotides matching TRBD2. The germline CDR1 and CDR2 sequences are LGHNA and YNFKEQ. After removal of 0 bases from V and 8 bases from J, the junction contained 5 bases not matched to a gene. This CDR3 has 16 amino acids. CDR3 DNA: TGTGCCAGCAGCCAAGAAGGACTAGCGGGAAGGGATGAGCAGTTCTTC. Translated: CASSQEGLAGRDEQFF.

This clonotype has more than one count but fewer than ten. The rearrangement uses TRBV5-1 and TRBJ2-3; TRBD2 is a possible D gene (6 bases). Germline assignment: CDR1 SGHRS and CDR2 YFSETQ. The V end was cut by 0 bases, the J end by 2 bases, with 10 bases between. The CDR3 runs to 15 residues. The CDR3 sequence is CASSLVEGYTDTQYF. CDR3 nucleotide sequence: TGCGCCAGCAGCTTGGTGGAGGGATACACAGATACGCAGTATTTT.

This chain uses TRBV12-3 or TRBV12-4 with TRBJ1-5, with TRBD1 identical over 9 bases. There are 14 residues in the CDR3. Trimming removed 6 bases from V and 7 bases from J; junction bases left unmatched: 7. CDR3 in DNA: TGTGCCAGCAGATCCGGACAGGGGTTCCAGCCCCAGCATTTT. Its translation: CASRSGQGFQPQHF.

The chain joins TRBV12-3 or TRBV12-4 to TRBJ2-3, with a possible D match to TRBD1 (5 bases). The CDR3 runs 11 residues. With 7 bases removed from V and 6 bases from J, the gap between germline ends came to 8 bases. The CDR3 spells CASKQADTQYF. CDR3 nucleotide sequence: TGTGCCAGCAAACAGGCGGATACGCAGTATTTT.

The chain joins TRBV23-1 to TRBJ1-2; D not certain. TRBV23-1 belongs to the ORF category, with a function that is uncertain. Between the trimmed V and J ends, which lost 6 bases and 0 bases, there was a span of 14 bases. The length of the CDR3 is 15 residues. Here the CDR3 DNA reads TGCGCCAGCAGCCCTTGGGTACAGCCTAACTATGGCTACACCTTC. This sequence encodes CASSPWVQPNYGYTF.

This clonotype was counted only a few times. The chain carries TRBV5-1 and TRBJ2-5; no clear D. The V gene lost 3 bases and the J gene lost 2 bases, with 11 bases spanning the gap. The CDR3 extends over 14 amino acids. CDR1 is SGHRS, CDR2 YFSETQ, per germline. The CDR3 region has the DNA TGCGCCAGCAGCTCGACGACGGCTCAAGAGACCCAGTACTTC. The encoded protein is CASSSTTAQETQYF.

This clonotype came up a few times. The CDR3 reads CATSRDTAGLIQFF. The CDR3 region has the DNA TGTGCCACCAGCAGAGATACCGCCGGACTAATACAGTTCTTC. The chain carries TRBV15 and TRBJ2-1; tentatively, D is TRBD2 (6 bases). Germline assignment: CDR1 LNHNV and CDR2 YYDKDF (reference sequence). The germline V and J ends were trimmed by 0 bases and 13 bases, with 16 bases remaining between them. The CDR3 extends over 14 amino acids.

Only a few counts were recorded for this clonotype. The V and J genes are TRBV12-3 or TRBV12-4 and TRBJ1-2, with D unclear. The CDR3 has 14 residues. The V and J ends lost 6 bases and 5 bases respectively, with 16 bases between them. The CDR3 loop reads CASRDTGSPYGYTF. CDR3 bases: TGTGCCAGCAGAGATACCGGGTCCCCATATGGCTACACCTTC.

The CDR3 is CASSQEVREGEQYF. The CDR3 nucleotides are TGTGCCAGCAGCCAAGAAGTGCGGGAGGGCGAGCAGTACTTC. The V gene is TRBV4-2, the J gene TRBJ2-7; 9 positions match TRBD2. With V trimmed by 0 bases and J by 6 bases, 3 bases remained unmatched. The CDR3 has 14 residues. Germline assignment: CDR1 LGHNA and CDR2 YNFKEQ.

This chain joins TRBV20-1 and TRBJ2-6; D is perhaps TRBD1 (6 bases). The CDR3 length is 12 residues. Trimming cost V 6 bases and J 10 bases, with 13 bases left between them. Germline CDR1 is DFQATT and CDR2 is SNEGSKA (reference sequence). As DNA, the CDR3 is TGCAGTGCCCGGGACACCCAAAACGTCCTGACTTTC. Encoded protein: CSARDTQNVLTF.

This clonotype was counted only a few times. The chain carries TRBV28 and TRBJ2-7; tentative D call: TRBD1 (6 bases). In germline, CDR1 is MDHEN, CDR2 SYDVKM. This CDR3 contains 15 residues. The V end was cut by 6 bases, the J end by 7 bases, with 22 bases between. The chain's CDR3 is CASRPSTGAVSEQYF. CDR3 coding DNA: TGTGCCAGCAGACCTTCGACAGGAGCAGTGAGTGAGCAGTACTTC.